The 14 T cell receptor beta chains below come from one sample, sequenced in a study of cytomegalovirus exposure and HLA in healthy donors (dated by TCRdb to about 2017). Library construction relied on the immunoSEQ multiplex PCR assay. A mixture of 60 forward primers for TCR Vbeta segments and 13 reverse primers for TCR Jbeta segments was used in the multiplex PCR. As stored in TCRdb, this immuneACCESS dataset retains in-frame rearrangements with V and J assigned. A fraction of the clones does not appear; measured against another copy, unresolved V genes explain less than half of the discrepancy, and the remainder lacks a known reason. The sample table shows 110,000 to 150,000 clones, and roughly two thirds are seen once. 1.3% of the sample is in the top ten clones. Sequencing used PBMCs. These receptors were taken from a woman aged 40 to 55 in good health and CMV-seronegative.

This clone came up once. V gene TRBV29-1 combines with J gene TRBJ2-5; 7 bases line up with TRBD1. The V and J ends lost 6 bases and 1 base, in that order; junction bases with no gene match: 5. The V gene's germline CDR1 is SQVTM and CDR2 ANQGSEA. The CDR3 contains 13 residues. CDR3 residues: CSVDRQGQETQYF. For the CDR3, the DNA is TGCAGCGTCGATCGACAGGGCCAAGAGACCCAGTACTTC.

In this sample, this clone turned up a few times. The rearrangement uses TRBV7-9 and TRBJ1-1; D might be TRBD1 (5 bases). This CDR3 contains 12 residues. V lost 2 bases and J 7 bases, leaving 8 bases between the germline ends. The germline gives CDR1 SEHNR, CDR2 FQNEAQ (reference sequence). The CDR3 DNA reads TGTGCCAGCAGCTTATTGGGGGGTGAAGCTTTCTTT. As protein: CASSLLGGEAFF.

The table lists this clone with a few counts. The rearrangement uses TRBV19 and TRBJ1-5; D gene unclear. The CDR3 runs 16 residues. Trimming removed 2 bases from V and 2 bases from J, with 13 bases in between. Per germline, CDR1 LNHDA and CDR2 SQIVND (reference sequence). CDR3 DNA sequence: TGTGCCAGTAGTATACTTTGGGTTGAGGGCAATCAGCCCCAGCATTTT. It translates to CASSILWVEGNQPQHF.

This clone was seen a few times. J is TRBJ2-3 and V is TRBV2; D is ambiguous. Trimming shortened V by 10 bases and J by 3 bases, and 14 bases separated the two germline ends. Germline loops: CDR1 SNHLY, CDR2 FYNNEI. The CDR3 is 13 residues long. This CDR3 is CAIRASQTDTQYF. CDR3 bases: TGTGCCATCCGTGCTAGTCAAACAGATACGCAGTATTTT.

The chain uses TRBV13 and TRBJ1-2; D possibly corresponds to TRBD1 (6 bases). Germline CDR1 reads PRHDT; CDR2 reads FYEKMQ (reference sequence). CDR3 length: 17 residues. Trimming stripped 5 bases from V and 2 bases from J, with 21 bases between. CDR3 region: CASSPRLPSRGNYGYTF. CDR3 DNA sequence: TGTGCCAGCAGCCCCAGATTGCCTTCCAGGGGCAACTATGGCTACACCTTC.

The CDR3 DNA reads TGCGCCAGCAGCTTGGAGGCAGCGGGGGGGGAAGATACGCAGTATTTT. It translates to CASSLEAAGGEDTQYF. This chain links TRBV5-1 with TRBJ2-3; 10 bases agree with TRBD2. After removal of 0 bases from V and 5 bases from J, the junction contained 6 bases not matched to a gene. This CDR3 comprises 16 residues. Germline assignment: CDR1 SGHRS and CDR2 YFSETQ.

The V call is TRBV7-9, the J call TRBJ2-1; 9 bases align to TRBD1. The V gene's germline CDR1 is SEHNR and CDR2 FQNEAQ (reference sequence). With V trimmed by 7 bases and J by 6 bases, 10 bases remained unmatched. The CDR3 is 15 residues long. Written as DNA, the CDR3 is TGTGCCAGCACCGAAGTCGGGACAGGGTCCAATGAGCAGTTCTTC. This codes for CASTEVGTGSNEQFF.

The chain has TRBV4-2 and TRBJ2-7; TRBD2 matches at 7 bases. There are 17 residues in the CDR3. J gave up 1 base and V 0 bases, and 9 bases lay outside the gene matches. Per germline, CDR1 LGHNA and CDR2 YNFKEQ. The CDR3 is CASSQEGRGRLSYEQYF. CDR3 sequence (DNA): TGTGCCAGCAGCCAAGAGGGGCGGGGGAGGTTGTCCTACGAGCAGTACTTC.

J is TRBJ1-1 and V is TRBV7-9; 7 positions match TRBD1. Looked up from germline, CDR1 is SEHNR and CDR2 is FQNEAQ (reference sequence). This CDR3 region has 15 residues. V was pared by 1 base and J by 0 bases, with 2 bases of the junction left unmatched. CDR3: CASSLGQGMNTEAFF. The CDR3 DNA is TGTGCCAGCAGCTTAGGACAGGGAATGAACACTGAAGCTTTCTTT.

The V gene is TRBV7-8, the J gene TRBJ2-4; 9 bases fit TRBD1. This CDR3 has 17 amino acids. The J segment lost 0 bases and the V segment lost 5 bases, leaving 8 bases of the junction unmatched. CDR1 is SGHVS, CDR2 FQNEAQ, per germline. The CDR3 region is CASSPFGQGLAKNIQYF. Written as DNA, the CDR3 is TGTGCCAGCAGCCCCTTCGGACAGGGGTTAGCCAAAAACATTCAGTACTTC.

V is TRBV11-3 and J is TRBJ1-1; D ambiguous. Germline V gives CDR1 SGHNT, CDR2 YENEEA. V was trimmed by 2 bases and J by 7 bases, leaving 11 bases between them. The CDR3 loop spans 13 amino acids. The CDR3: CASSLNPSGEAFF. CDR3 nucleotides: TGTGCCAGCAGCTTAAACCCCTCGGGTGAAGCTTTCTTT. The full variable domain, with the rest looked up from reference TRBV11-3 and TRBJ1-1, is EAGVVQSPRYKIIEKKQPVAFWCNPISGHNTLYWYLQNLGQGPELLIRYENEEAVDDSQLPKDRFSAERLKGVDSTLKIQPAELGDSAVYLCASSLNPSGEAFFGQGTRLTVV.

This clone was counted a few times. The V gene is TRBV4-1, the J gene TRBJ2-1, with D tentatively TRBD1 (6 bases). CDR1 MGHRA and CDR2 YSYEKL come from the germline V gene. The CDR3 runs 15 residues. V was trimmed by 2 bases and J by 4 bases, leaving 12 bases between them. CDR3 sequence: CASSQMGALYNEQFF. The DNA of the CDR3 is TGCGCCAGCAGCCAAATGGGGGCCTTATACAATGAGCAGTTCTTC.

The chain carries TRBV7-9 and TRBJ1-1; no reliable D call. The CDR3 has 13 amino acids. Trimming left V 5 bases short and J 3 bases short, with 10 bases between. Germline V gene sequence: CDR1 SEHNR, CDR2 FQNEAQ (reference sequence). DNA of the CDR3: TGTGCCAGCAGCCATTTGGCCTACACTGAAGCTTTCTTT. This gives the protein CASSHLAYTEAFF. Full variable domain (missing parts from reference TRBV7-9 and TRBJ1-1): DTGVSQNPRHKITKRGQNVTFRCDPISEHNRLYWYRQTLGQGPEFLTYFQNEAQLEKSRLLSDRFSAERPKGSFSTLEIQRTEQGDSAMYLCASSHLAYTEAFFGQGTRLTVV.

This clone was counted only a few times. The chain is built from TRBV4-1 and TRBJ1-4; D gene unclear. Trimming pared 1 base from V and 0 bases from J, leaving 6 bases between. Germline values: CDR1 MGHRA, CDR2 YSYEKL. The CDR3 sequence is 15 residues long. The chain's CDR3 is CASSQGLATNEKLFF. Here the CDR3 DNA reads TGCGCCAGCAGCCAAGGACTGGCAACTAATGAAAAACTGTTTTTT.